This entry lists 23 T cell receptor beta chains sequenced from one sample in a study of early T cells in non-severe SARS-CoV-2 infection. MiXCR, run by TCRdb on the 5' RACE reads, gives a single entry per CDR3 protein. In the table there are 46,000 or so distinct CDR3 sequences, less than 8.5% of which are singletons. The sequenced sample consisted of whole blood. The source of these receptors is an adult who was a healthcare worker with PCR-confirmed SARS-CoV-2 infection or an uninfected control (not recorded which).

This clonotype was detected only a few times. The CDR3 DNA follows: TGCAGTGCTAGAGTAGACAGTGTACGAGCTTTCTTT. It is translated as CSARVDSVRAFF. The rearrangement joins TRBV20-1 to TRBJ1-1, with D possibly TRBD1 on 5 matching bases. This CDR3 region has 12 residues. Per the germline V gene, CDR1 is DFQATT and CDR2 is SNEGSKA (reference sequence). V lost 1 base and J lost 10, with 13 bases in between.

This clonotype was seen more than once but under ten times. The V and J genes are TRBV4-2 and TRBJ2-5, with 10 bases lining up with TRBD2. The germline V gene has CDR1 LGHNA and CDR2 YNFKEQ. J was trimmed by 7 bases and V by 6 bases; bases with no gene match: 8. The CDR3 spans 14 residues. Written as DNA, the CDR3 is TGTGCCAGCAGTGTAAGCGGGGGGGTTAGGACCCAGTACTTC. Amino acids: CASSVSGGVRTQYF.

In this sample, this clonotype turned up many times. The CDR3 sequence is CASSQTSGGFDTQYF. The CDR3 nucleotides are TGTGCCAGCAGCCAAACTAGCGGGGGGTTCGATACGCAGTATTTT. V is TRBV6-1 and J is TRBJ2-3, with 12 bases fitting TRBD2. The CDR3 totals 15 residues. CDR1 MNHNS and CDR2 SASEGT come from the germline V gene. V was clipped by 6 bases and J by 6 bases; unmatched bases: 7.

This clonotype has only a few counts. The V call is TRBV4-2, the J call TRBJ2-1; D call uncertain. The germline gives CDR1 LGHNA, CDR2 YNFKEQ. Trimming stripped 4 bases from V and 8 bases from J, with 18 bases between. The CDR3 sequence is 15 residues long. The CDR3: CASSPQSSLRDEQFF. The CDR3 region has the DNA TGTGCCAGCAGCCCCCAGAGTTCCCTTAGGGATGAGCAGTTCTTC.

The chain couples TRBV6-6 to TRBJ1-1; 10 bases line up with TRBD1. Germline assignment: CDR1 MNHNY and CDR2 SVGAGI (reference sequence). The CDR3 length is 14 residues. Unmatched junction bases numbered 6, after V lost 7 bases and J lost 4 bases. CDR3 bases: TGTGCCAGCACCCCCCGGACAGGGGGCACTGAAGCTTTCTTT. This encodes CASTPRTGGTEAFF.

This clonotype was picked up a small number of times. The CDR3 protein is CASSASYEQYF. For the CDR3, the DNA is TGTGCCAGCAGCGCCTCCTACGAGCAGTACTTC. This rearrangement joins TRBV5-6 to TRBJ2-7; no firm D call. The CDR3 has 11 amino acids. Between the trimmed V and J ends, which lost 4 bases and 0 bases, there was a span of 2 bases. Germline V gene sequence: CDR1 SGHDT, CDR2 YYEEEE.

This chain links TRBV20-1 with TRBJ2-3; maybe TRBD1 (5 bases). V lost 8 bases and J 3 bases, leaving 18 bases between the germline ends. The CDR3 totals 14 residues. CDR1 and CDR2 from the germline V gene are DFQATT and SNEGSKA (reference sequence). This chain's CDR3 is CSTQTYDSTDTQYF. In nucleotides, the CDR3 is TGCAGTACCCAAACTTACGACAGTACAGATACGCAGTATTTT.

With respect to this clonotype: Its ends do not fully match the called genes, so a read error is possible. The CDR3 DNA reads TGTGCCAGCTCGCCACTTCCCGGGACAGGATTTCTCGACGAGCAGTACTTC. The encoded protein is CASSPLPGTGFLDEQYF. The J gene is TRBJ2-7, the V gene TRBV18; 8 bases are shared with TRBD1. The CDR3 length is 17 residues. Germline loops: CDR1 KGHSH, CDR2 LQKENI.

This clonotype was recorded at least ten times. V and J are TRBV29-1 and TRBJ1-2; D is uncertain. This CDR3 comprises 11 residues. Trimming left V 2 bases short and J 11 bases short, with 12 bases between. The V gene's germline CDR1 is SQVTM and CDR2 ANQGSEA. The CDR3 loop is CSVESVAQYTF. The CDR3, as DNA: TGCAGCGTTGAATCGGTCGCTCAGTACACCTTC.

The sample holds a few counts of this clonotype. This sequence joins TRBV5-6 and TRBJ1-2, with D uncertain. The germline V gene has CDR1 SGHDT and CDR2 YYEEEE. CDR3 length: 14 amino acids. Trimming cost V 0 bases and J 0 bases, with 6 bases left between them. CDR3 DNA: TGTGCCAGCAGCTTGGCCGTTTCTAACTATGGCTACACCTTC. This codes for CASSLAVSNYGYTF.

The rearrangement uses TRBV28 and TRBJ2-5; 7 bases are a match to TRBD2. The germline V gene encodes CDR1 MDHEN and CDR2 SYDVKM. The J segment lost 0 bases and the V segment lost 5 bases, leaving 6 bases of the junction unmatched. The CDR3 runs to 15 residues. The DNA for the CDR3 is TGTGCCAGCAGTGCCGCGGGGGTGTACCAAGAGACCCAGTACTTC. This sequence encodes CASSAAGVYQETQYF.

This clonotype was picked up a small number of times. The chain joins TRBV3-1 to TRBJ2-7; the match to TRBD2 covers 8 bases. The V segment lost 5 bases and the J segment 6 bases; nucleotides outside the gene matches: 9. The germline gives CDR1 LGHDT, CDR2 YNNKEL (reference sequence). This CDR3 has 14 amino acids. The CDR3 sequence is CASSSTRTSSEQYF. The CDR3 DNA sequence: TGTGCCAGCAGCTCAACCAGGACTAGCTCCGAGCAGTACTTC.

The chain is built from TRBV7-3 and TRBJ2-3; D is undetermined. The CDR3 totals 14 residues. Germline lookup yields CDR1 SGHTA and CDR2 FQGTGA. Trimming took 1 base from V and 1 from J, leaving 6 bases between them. CDR3 bases: TGTGCCAGCAGCTTAATGTCGGGCACAGATACGCAGTATTTT. It is translated as CASSLMSGTDTQYF.

The sample holds many counts of this clonotype. The chain carries TRBV18 and TRBJ2-1, with 9 positions matching TRBD1. V shed 5 bases, J shed 4 bases, and the junction held 9 bases outside the gene matches. The CDR3 is made up of 16 amino acids. CDR1 KGHSH and CDR2 LQKENI come from the germline V gene. CDR3 nucleotides: TGTGCCAGCTCATCCAACAGGGGGCGAGGGTACAATGAGCAGTTCTTC. It codes for CASSSNRGRGYNEQFF.

The rearrangement links TRBV10-3 to TRBJ2-1; 8 bases match TRBD2. CDR1 and CDR2 (germline): ENHRY, SYGVKD. CDR3 length: 10 amino acids. The CDR3 sequence is CGAGGPEQFF. The CDR3 DNA follows: TGTGGGGCGGGGGGACCTGAGCAGTTCTTC.

This clonotype turned up a few times. The V call is TRBV7-2, the J call TRBJ2-3; 8 bases line up with TRBD2. V lost 2 bases, J lost 2 bases, and 9 bases stayed unmatched. CDR3 length equals 17 residues. Germline-derived CDR1 and CDR2 are SGHTA and FQGNSA. DNA for the CDR3: TGTGCCAGCAGCTTAAAGGTCCAGCGGGGGCCCACAGATACGCAGTATTTT. It is translated as CASSLKVQRGPTDTQYF.

This chain connects TRBV30 to TRBJ2-7, with 7 bases fitting TRBD1. Germline V CDR1 and CDR2: GTSNPN, SVGIG (reference sequence). The ends lost 2 bases at V and 0 bases at J; junction bases unmatched: 1. The length of the CDR3 is 13 residues. CDR3 nucleotides: TGTGCCTGGAGTTGGGACAGCTCCTACGAGCAGTACTTC. The encoded protein is CAWSWDSSYEQYF.

This clonotype was found a few times. The chain has TRBV18 and TRBJ2-1; D unclear. Trimming removed 1 base from V and 9 bases from J, with 7 bases in between. Per the germline V gene, CDR1 is KGHSH and CDR2 is LQKENI. This CDR3 has 12 residues. CDR3 residues: CASSPHGREQFF. The DNA for the CDR3 is TGTGCCAGCTCACCACACGGACGTGAGCAGTTCTTC.

This clonotype was counted at least ten times. This chain joins TRBV20-1 and TRBJ1-2, with 9 bases aligning to TRBD1. Germline lookup yields CDR1 DFQATT and CDR2 SNEGSKA (reference sequence). The V and J ends lost 8 bases and 8 bases, in that order; junction bases with no gene match: 15. The CDR3 extends over 14 amino acids. CDR3: CSPSHGDRVVGYTF. The CDR3 DNA sequence: TGCAGTCCATCACACGGGGACAGGGTTGTGGGCTACACCTTC.

This clonotype came up a few times. This chain uses TRBV10-3 with TRBJ1-6; D is ambiguous. The CDR3 contains 14 residues. Germline V gives CDR1 ENHRY, CDR2 SYGVKD. Trimming shortened V by 4 bases and J by 8 bases, and 12 bases separated the two germline ends. CDR3 in amino acids: CAISVMEADSPLHF. For the CDR3, the DNA is TGTGCCATCAGTGTAATGGAGGCGGATTCACCCCTCCACTTT.

This clonotype was seen ten or more times. The genes are TRBV9 and TRBJ2-2, with D maybe TRBD2 (5 bases). The CDR3 spans 15 residues. CDR1 is SGDLS, CDR2 YYNGEE, per germline. Trimming stripped 4 bases from V and 6 bases from J, with 16 bases between. The DNA of the CDR3 is TGTGCCAGCAGCCACAACGAGGGTGGAGCCGGGGAGCTGTTTTTT. It yields the protein CASSHNEGGAGELFF.

This chain uses TRBV7-9 with TRBJ1-1; tentative D call: TRBD1 (6 bases). This CDR3 region has 14 residues. The germline gives CDR1 SEHNR, CDR2 FQNEAQ (reference sequence). The V and J ends lost 6 bases and 6 bases respectively, with 17 bases between them. CDR3 in amino acids: CASRWGAWLSEAFF. In DNA, the CDR3 is TGTGCCAGCAGGTGGGGGGCCTGGCTTTCTGAAGCTTTCTTT.

This clonotype occurred many times. This chain connects TRBV29-1 to TRBJ2-3; possibly TRBD1 or TRBD2 for D (5 bases each). Deletions cut 3 bases from V and 2 bases from J, with 12 bases between. Germline V gene sequence: CDR1 SQVTM, CDR2 ANQGSEA. The CDR3 sequence is 14 residues long. The DNA for the CDR3 is TGCAGCGTTGATTTGGGGGACGCCACAGATACGCAGTATTTT. Protein sequence: CSVDLGDATDTQYF.